The clone carrying this T cell receptor (beta chain) was observed a handful of times. Its target is not known. It was healthy bone marrow donors who served as donors. 60 Vbeta and 13 Jbeta primers were used in PCR. Generated by immunoSEQ multiplex PCR, the TCRdb table keeps only in-frame clones and is missing some. The data hold 130,000 or so clones, with around 81% observed a single time. The sample belongs to a study of cytomegalovirus exposure and HLA in healthy donors. Study results and caveats: A later analysis showed HLA-associated TCR beta chains outstripping equally common others in clonal expansion.

The CDR3 is 17 residues long. The ends lost 0 bases at V and 3 bases at J; junction bases unmatched: 8. This sequence was found in a woman aged 40 to 50 in good health and CMV-seronegative. The chain has TRBV23-1 and TRBJ1-3; TRBD1 agrees at 7 bases. TRBV23-1 carries the ORF label, with uncertain function. Sequencing was done on a sample of PBMCs. CDR3 nucleotides: TGCGCCAGCAGTCAATCGCGAGGGGGCGCCTTTGGAAACACCATATATTTT. It encodes CASSQSRGGAFGNTIYF.